The next 10 T cell receptor beta chains were all read from a single sample in a study of T cells after yellow fever vaccination. TCRdb called the 5' RACE reads again in MiXCR, with one record for every CDR3 protein. The sample records 25,000 to 35,000 distinct CDR3 sequences, around 4.6% being singletons. Sequencing was performed on CD8+ T cells sorted from PBMCs, taken 10 days after the yellow fever booster vaccination. These receptors came from a young man who received the YFV17D yellow fever vaccine.

This clonotype has at least ten counts. DNA for the CDR3: TGTGCCAGCAGTGATTCACGGGTGCTAGGAGAGACCCAGTACTTC. Translating gives CASSDSRVLGETQYF. This chain connects TRBV25-1 to TRBJ2-5, with unresolved D. Per the germline V gene, CDR1 is MGHDK and CDR2 is SYGVNS. V shed 3 bases and J shed 4 bases, with 15 bases lying between them. The CDR3 is made up of 15 amino acids.

This clonotype came up many times. The V and J genes are TRBV18 and TRBJ2-2; D is possibly TRBD2 (5 bases). The ends were cut back, 3 bases at V and 3 bases at J, with 11 bases in the middle. Germline V lookup: CDR1 KGHSH, CDR2 LQKENI. The CDR3 is 15 residues long. CDR3 in amino acids: CASSPGEGDTGELFF. CDR3 DNA sequence: TGTGCCAGCTCACCTGGTGAGGGTGACACCGGGGAGCTGTTTTTT.

The V gene is TRBV11-2, the J gene TRBJ2-1; D is undetermined. The germline V gene encodes CDR1 SGHAT and CDR2 FQNNGV. This CDR3 has 16 amino acids. V was cut by 3 bases and J by 5 bases, with 17 bases left in between. The CDR3 sequence: CASSFILLTKDNEQFF. The CDR3 region has the DNA TGTGCCAGCAGCTTCATTCTGTTGACGAAGGACAATGAGCAGTTCTTC.

This clonotype has at least ten counts. The chain uses TRBV12-3 or TRBV12-4 and TRBJ2-1; no clear D. The CDR3 has 10 residues. With 10 bases removed from V and 5 bases from J, the gap between germline ends came to 6 bases. Written as DNA, the CDR3 is TGTGCCACTCACCACAATGAGCAGTTCTTC. This encodes CATHHNEQFF.

This clonotype was counted many times. CDR3 sequence reads: CASSLDGLAAPRIDEQFF. The CDR3 DNA reads TGTGCCAGCAGCTTGGACGGACTAGCGGCCCCAAGGATCGATGAGCAGTTCTTC. The gene calls are TRBV5-6 and TRBJ2-1, with TRBD2 identical over 10 bases. V was pared by 0 bases and J by 8 bases, with 14 bases of the junction left unmatched. This CDR3 has 18 amino acids. Germline V CDR1 and CDR2: SGHDT, YYEEEE.

This clonotype came up many times. This rearrangement joins TRBV29-1 to TRBJ1-6, with a tentative D call TRBD1 (6 bases). CDR3 length: 14 amino acids. Trimming pared 0 bases from V and 15 bases from J, leaving 18 bases between. Germline assignment: CDR1 SQVTM and CDR2 ANQGSEA. CDR3 residues: CSVEDQGLVGGLHF. The CDR3 nucleotides are TGCAGCGTTGAAGATCAGGGACTCGTAGGGGGCCTCCACTTT. Combining the CDR3 with reference TRBV29-1 and TRBJ1-6 gives the whole variable domain SAVISQKPSRDICQRGTSLTIQCQVDSQVTMMFWYRQQPGQSLTLIATANQGSEATYESGFVIDKFPISRPNLTFSTLTVSNMSPEDSSIYLCSVEDQGLVGGLHFGNGTRLTVT.

This clonotype showed up many times. The rearrangement uses TRBV5-4 and TRBJ2-5; the match to TRBD2 covers 7 bases. Unmatched junction bases numbered 0, after V lost 3 bases and J lost 4 bases. Germline assignment: CDR1 SGHNT and CDR2 YYREEE (reference sequence). The CDR3 length is 12 residues. CDR3 bases: TGTGCCAGCAGCTGGGGGGGAGAGACCCAGTACTTC. Its protein is CASSWGGETQYF.

Many counts were recorded for this clonotype. V gene TRBV7-2 combines with J gene TRBJ2-1; 7 bases fit TRBD1. In germline, CDR1 is SGHTA, CDR2 FQGNSA. There are 15 residues in the CDR3. V dropped 2 bases and J dropped 5; count of bases not matched to a gene: 6. The CDR3, as DNA: TGTGCCAGCAGCTTACCCGGGACAGCAAACAATGAGCAGTTCTTC. Translating gives CASSLPGTANNEQFF.

In its sample, this clonotype was seen many times. The chain recombines TRBV7-9 with TRBJ2-7, with D unclear. The CDR3 loop spans 11 amino acids. Trimming took 6 bases from V and 7 from J, leaving 10 bases between them. Germline V gene sequence: CDR1 SEHNR, CDR2 FQNEAQ (reference sequence). DNA for the CDR3: TGTGCCAGCAGTTATAGGTGGGAGCAGTACTTC. Its protein product is CASSYRWEQYF.

This clonotype was seen repeatedly, ten times or more. The chain has TRBV12-3 or TRBV12-4 and TRBJ2-4; 10 bases are shared with TRBD2. CDR3 size: 16 residues. Losses at the gene ends were 4 bases for V and 7 bases for J; bases not matched to a gene: 10. The CDR3 sequence is CASSSVRAGGGNIQYF. The CDR3 nucleotides are TGTGCCAGCAGTTCCGTCCGAGCGGGAGGGGGGAACATTCAGTACTTC.